This passage covers 2 T cell receptor beta chains from one sample sequenced in a study of blood T cell repertoires in COVID-19. Method: immunoSEQ multiplex PCR; TCRdb's copy keeps in-frame clones and lacks some. The sample holds some 460,000 clones, 70% to 90% seen once. Sequencing input: PBMCs or T cells enriched from blood (not recorded which). These receptors all come from a woman younger than 35 with acute COVID-19.

The chain recombines TRBV18 with TRBJ2-3, with D possibly matching TRBD2 (6 bases). This CDR3 is 16 amino acids long. The V and J ends lost 3 bases and 1 base respectively, with 14 bases between them. Germline V gene lookup returns CDR1 KGHSH and CDR2 LQKENI. The CDR3 loop is CASSPAGIHGTDTQYF. The CDR3, as DNA: TGTGCCAGCTCACCGGCGGGGATCCACGGCACAGATACGCAGTATTTT.

The rearrangement links TRBV5-8 to TRBJ2-3; 10 bases are shared with TRBD2. J lost 4 bases, V lost 4 bases, and 9 bases had no gene match. This CDR3 is built from 16 residues. Germline lookup yields CDR1 SGHTS and CDR2 YDEGEE. This CDR3 reads CASSKQRGGFADTQYF. DNA of the CDR3: TGTGCCAGCAGCAAACAGCGGGGGGGCTTCGCAGATACGCAGTATTTT.